What follows are 9 T cell receptor beta chains derived from one specimen sequenced in a study of CD8 T cells in ankylosing spondylitis. TCRdb fed the 5' RACE reads into MiXCR, producing one record per CDR3 protein. The sample consists of about 250,000 distinct CDR3 sequences, about 18% of them appearing once. The sequencing sample was made of blood, either unsorted or a sorted T cell fraction (not recorded which). The receptors derive from a male donor with ankylosing spondylitis or in good health (not recorded which).

This chain uses TRBV25-1 with TRBJ2-7; 10 positions match TRBD2. The CDR3 has 13 residues. The junction had 2 bases not matched to a gene; V was cut back by 3 bases and J by 6 bases. Per the germline V gene, CDR1 is MGHDK and CDR2 is SYGVNS. The CDR3 nucleotides are TGTGCCAGCAGTGAGGGACTAGCGAGCGAGCAGTACTTC. Amino acid sequence: CASSEGLASEQYF.

The gene calls are TRBV9 and TRBJ1-2, with no clear D. In germline, CDR1 is SGDLS, CDR2 YYNGEE. V dropped 4 bases and J dropped 12 bases, with 22 bases sitting between them. CDR3 length: 14 amino acids. The CDR3: CASSPGGGPTSHTF. In DNA form, the CDR3 reads TGTGCCAGCAGCCCAGGCGGAGGGCCCACCTCTCACACCTTC.

This chain connects TRBV29-1 to TRBJ2-1; tentative D call: TRBD2 (5 bases). Trimming removed 0 bases at V and 6 bases at J, with 12 bases between. CDR3 length: 14 amino acids. Germline lookup yields CDR1 SQVTM and CDR2 ANQGSEA. The CDR3 region has the DNA TGCAGCGTTGAAGATTACGGGGAAGGCAATGAGCAGTTCTTC. This codes for CSVEDYGEGNEQFF.

The V gene is TRBV29-1, the J gene TRBJ2-3; 8 nucleotides match TRBD1. The CDR3 spans 16 residues. Germline V gene lookup returns CDR1 SQVTM and CDR2 ANQGSEA. V lost 1 base, J lost 1 base, and 7 bases stayed unmatched. The CDR3 region is CSVEGILDRGTDTQYF. The CDR3, as DNA: TGCAGCGTTGAAGGGATACTGGACAGGGGCACAGATACGCAGTATTTT.

In its sample, this clonotype was seen a few times. This chain connects TRBV29-1 to TRBJ2-1; 13 positions match TRBD2. The CDR3 is 15 amino acids. The trim removed 2 bases at V and 8 bases at J, leaving 6 bases unmatched. Germline V lookup: CDR1 SQVTM, CDR2 ANQGSEA. DNA for the CDR3: TGCAGCGTTGAACTCACTAGCGGGAGGGCCCATGAGCAGTTCTTC. It translates to CSVELTSGRAHEQFF.

The chain uses TRBV7-8 and TRBJ2-2, with 7 bases fitting TRBD1. There are 16 residues in the CDR3. J gave up 1 base and V 6 bases, and 8 bases lay outside the gene matches. Germline V gives CDR1 SGHVS, CDR2 FQNEAQ. CDR3 residues: CASSKPGTENTGELFF. The DNA for the CDR3 is TGTGCCAGCAGTAAACCCGGGACAGAGAACACCGGGGAGCTGTTTTTT.

This sequence joins TRBV5-6 and TRBJ2-1; perhaps TRBD2 as D (5 bases). CDR3 length: 15 residues. Trimming removed 0 bases from V and 8 bases from J, with 15 bases in between. Per the germline V gene, CDR1 is SGHDT and CDR2 is YYEEEE. The DNA for the CDR3 is TGTGCCAGCAGCTTGGGTTGGACTTCAGGAGATGAGCAGTTCTTC. Translating it yields CASSLGWTSGDEQFF. The complete variable domain, with remaining parts taken from reference TRBV5-6 and TRBJ2-1, reads DAGVTQSPTHLIKTRGQQVTLRCSPKSGHDTVSWYQQALGQGPQFIFQYYEEEERQRGNFPDRFSGHQFPNYSSELNVNALLLGDSALYLCASSLGWTSGDEQFFGPGTRLTVL.

This clonotype was counted many times. V usage is TRBV12-3 or TRBV12-4 and J usage is TRBJ2-7; D is possibly TRBD2 (6 bases). The CDR3 consists of 15 residues. V gave up 3 bases and J gave up 5 bases, with 17 bases separating them. DNA for the CDR3: TGTGCCAGCAGTTTCGTTGCGGGATCCCTGGACGAGCAGTACTTC. Its protein product is CASSFVAGSLDEQYF.

The table lists this clonotype with many counts. The chain recombines TRBV10-3 with TRBJ2-7, with 8 nucleotides matching TRBD2. V dropped 2 bases and J dropped 2; count of bases not matched to a gene: 11. The CDR3 contains 17 residues. Germline CDR1 is ENHRY and CDR2 is SYGVKD. Here the CDR3 reads CAISETDSGSGTYEQYF. The DNA for the CDR3 is TGTGCCATCAGTGAGACTGACAGCGGGAGCGGCACCTACGAGCAGTACTTC.